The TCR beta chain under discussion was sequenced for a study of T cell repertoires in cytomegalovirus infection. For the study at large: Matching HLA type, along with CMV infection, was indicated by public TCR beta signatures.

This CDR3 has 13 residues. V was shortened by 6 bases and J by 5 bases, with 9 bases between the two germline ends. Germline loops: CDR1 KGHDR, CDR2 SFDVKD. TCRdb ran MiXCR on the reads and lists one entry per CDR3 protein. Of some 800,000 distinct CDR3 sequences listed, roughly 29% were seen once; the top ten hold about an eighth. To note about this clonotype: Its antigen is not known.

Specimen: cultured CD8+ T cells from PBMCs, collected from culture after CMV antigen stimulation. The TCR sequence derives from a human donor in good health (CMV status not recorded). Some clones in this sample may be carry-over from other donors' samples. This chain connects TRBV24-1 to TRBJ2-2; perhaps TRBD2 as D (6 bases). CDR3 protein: CATSWGDTGELFF. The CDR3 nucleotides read TGTGCCACCAGTTGGGGGGATACCGGGGAGCTGTTTTTT.